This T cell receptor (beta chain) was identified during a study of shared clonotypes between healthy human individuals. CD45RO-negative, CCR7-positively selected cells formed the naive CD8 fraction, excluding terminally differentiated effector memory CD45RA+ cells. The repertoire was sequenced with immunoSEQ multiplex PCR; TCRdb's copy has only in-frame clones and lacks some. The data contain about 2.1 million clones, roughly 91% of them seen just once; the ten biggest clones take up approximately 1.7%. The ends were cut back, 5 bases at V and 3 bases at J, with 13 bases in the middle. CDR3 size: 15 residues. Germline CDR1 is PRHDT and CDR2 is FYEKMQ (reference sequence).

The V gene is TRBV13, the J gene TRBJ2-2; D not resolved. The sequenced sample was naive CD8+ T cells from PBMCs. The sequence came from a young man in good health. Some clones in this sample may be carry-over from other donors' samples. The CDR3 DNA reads TGTGCCAGCAGCCCCACGACTCTTCACACCGGGGAGCTGTTTTTT. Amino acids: CASSPTTLHTGELFF.